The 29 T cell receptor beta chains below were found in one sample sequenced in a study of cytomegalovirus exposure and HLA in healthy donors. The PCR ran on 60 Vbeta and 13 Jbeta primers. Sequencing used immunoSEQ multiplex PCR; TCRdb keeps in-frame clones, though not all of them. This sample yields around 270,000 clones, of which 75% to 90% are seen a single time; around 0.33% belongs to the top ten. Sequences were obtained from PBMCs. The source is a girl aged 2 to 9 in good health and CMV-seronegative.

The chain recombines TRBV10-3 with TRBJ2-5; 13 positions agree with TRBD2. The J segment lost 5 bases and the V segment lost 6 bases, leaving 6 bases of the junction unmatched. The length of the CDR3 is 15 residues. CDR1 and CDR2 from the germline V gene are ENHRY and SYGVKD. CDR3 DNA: TGTGCCATCAGCGCGACTAGCGGGGGGTTTGAGACCCAGTACTTC. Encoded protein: CAISATSGGFETQYF.

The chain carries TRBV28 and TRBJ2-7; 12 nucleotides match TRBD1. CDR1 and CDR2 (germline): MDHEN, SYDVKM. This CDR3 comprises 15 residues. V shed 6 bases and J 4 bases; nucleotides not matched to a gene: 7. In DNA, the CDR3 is TGTGCCAGCAGCTCTAGGGACAGGGGGCTGTACGAGCAGTACTTC. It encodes CASSSRDRGLYEQYF.

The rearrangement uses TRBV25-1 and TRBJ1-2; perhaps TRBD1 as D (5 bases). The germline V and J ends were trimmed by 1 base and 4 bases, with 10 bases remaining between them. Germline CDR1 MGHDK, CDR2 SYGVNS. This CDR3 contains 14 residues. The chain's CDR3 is CASSESGRAYGYTF. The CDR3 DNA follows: TGTGCCAGCAGTGAATCCGGCAGGGCCTATGGCTACACCTTC.

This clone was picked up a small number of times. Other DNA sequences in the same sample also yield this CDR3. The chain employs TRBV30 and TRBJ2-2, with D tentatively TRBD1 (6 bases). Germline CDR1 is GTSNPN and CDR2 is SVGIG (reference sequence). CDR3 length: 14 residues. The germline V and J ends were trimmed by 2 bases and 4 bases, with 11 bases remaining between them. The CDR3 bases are TGTGCCTGGAGTCCGACAGGCCGCACCGGGGAGCTGTTTTTT. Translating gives CAWSPTGRTGELFF.

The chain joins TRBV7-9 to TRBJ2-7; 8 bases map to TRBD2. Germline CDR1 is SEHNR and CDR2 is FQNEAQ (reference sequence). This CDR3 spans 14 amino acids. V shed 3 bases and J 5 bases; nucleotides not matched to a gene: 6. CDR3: CASSFSGTPHEQYF. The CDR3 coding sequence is TGTGCCAGCAGCTTTAGCGGGACACCCCACGAGCAGTACTTC.

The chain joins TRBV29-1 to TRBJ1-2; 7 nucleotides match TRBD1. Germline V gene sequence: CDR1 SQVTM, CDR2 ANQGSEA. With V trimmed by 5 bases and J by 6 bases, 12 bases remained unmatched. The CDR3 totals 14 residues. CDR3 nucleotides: TGCAGCGTTCCCGAGGGGGCCAGGCCGAATGGCTACACCTTC. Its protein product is CSVPEGARPNGYTF.

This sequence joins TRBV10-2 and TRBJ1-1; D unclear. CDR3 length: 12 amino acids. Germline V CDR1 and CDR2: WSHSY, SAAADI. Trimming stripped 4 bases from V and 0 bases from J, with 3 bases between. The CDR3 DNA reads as TGCGCCAGCAGTGTAATGAACACTGAAGCTTTCTTT. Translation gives CASSVMNTEAFF.

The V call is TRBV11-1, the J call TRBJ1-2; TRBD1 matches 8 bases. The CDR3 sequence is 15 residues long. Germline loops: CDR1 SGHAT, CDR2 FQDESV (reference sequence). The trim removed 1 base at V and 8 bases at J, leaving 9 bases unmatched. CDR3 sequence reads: CASSLGDRSAWGYTF. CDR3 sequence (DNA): TGTGCCAGCAGCTTAGGGGACAGGTCGGCTTGGGGCTACACCTTC.

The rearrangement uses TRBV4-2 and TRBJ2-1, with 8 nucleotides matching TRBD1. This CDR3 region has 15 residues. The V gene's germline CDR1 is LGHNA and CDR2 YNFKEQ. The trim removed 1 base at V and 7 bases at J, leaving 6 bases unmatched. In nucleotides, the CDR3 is TGTGCCAGCAGCCAAGTTCAGGGGGCATGGAATGAGCAGTTCTTC. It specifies CASSQVQGAWNEQFF.

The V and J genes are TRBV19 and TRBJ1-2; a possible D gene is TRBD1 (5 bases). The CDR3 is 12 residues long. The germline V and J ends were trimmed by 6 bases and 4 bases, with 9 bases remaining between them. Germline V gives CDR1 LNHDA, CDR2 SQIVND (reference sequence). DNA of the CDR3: TGTGCCAGTAGGGCAGGGCTCTATGGCTACACCTTC. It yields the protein CASRAGLYGYTF.

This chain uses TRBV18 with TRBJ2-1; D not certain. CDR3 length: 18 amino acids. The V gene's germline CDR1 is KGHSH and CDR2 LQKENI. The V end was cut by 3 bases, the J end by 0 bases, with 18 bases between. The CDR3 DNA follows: TGTGCCAGCTCACCCCCCAAAGGCACGACAAGCTCCTACAATGAGCAGTTCTTC. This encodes CASSPPKGTTSSYNEQFF.

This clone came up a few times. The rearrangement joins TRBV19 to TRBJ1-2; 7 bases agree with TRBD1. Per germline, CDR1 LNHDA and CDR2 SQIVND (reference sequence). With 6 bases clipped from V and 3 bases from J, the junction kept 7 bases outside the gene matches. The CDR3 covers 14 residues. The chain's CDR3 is CASRLSGTDYGYTF. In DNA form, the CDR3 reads TGTGCCAGTAGGCTTTCCGGGACAGACTATGGCTACACCTTC.

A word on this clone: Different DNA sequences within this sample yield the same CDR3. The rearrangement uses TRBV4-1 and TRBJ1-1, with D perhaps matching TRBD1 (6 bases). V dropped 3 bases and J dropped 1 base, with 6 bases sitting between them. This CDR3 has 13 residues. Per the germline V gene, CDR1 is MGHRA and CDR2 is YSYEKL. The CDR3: CASSQDRNTEAFF. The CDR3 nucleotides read TGCGCCAGCAGCCAGGACAGGAACACTGAAGCTTTCTTT.

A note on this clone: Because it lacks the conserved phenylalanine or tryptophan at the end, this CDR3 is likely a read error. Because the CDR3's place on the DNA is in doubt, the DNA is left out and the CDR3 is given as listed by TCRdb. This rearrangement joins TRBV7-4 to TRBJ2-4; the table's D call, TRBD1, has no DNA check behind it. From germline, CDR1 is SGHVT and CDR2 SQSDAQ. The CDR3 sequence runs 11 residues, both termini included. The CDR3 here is CASSPRGRDFV.

Here the CDR3 reads CASSWGWEGDYTF. CDR3 nucleotide sequence: TGTGCCAGCAGCTGGGGGTGGGAGGGGGACTACACCTTC. The chain uses TRBV5-4 and TRBJ1-2, with D perhaps matching TRBD1 (6 bases). In germline, CDR1 is SGHNT, CDR2 YYREEE (reference sequence). Deletions cut 3 bases from V and 10 bases from J, with 16 bases between. The CDR3 length is 13 residues.

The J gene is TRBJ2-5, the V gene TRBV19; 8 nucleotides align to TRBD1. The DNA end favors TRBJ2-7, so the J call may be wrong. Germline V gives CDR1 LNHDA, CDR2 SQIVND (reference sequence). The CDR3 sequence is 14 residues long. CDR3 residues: CASSIGRGLYEQYF. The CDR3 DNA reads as TGTGCCAGTAGTATTGGCAGGGGGCTCTACGAGCAGTACTTC.

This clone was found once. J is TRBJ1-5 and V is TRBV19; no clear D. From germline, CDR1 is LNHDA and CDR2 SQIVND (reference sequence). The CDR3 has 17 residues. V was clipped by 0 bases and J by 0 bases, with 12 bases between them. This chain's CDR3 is CASSIDLRFPSNQPQHF. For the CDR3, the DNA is TGTGCCAGTAGTATAGACCTTCGGTTCCCTAGCAATCAGCCCCAGCATTTT.

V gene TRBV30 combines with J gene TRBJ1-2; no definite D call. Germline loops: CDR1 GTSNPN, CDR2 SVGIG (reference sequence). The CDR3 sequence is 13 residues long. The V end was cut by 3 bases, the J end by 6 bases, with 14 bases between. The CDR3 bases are TGTGCCTGGAGCCTCGCCGGGTTCGATGGCTACACCTTC. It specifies CAWSLAGFDGYTF.

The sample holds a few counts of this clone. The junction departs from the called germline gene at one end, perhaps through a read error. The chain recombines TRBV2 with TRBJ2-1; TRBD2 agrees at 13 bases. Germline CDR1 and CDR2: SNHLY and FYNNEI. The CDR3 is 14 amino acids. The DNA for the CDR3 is TGTGCCAGCAGAGGACTAGCGGGGGCCAATAAGCAGTTCTTC. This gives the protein CASRGLAGANKQFF.

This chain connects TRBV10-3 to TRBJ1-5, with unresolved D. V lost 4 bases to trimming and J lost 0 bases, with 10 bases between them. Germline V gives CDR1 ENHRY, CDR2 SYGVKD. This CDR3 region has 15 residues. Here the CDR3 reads CAISASRDSNQPQHF. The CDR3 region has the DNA TGTGCCATCAGTGCCTCCCGCGATAGCAATCAGCCCCAGCATTTT.

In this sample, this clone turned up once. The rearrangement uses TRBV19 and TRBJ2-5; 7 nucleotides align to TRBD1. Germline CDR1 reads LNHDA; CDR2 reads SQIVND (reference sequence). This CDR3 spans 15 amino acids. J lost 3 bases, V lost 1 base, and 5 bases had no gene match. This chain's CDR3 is CASSIAGTVEETQYF. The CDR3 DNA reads TGTGCCAGTAGTATAGCAGGGACAGTAGAAGAGACCCAGTACTTC.

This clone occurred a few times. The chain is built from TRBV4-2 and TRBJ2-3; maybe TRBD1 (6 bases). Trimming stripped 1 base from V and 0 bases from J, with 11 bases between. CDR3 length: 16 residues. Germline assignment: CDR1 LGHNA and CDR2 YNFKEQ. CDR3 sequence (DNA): TGTGCCAGCAGCCAAGGGGGGCAGCCTAGCACAGATACGCAGTATTTT. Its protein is CASSQGGQPSTDTQYF.

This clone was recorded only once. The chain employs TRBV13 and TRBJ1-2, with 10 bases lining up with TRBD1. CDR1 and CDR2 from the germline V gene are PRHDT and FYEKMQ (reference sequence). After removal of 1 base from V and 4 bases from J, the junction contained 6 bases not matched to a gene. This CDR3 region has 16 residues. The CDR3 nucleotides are TGTGCCAGCAGCTTAGTCCGGGACAGGGGAGCCTATGGCTACACCTTC. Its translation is CASSLVRDRGAYGYTF.

The CDR3 DNA reads TGCGCCAGCAGCTTGGACCCCCTGGCAGATAGCAATCAGCCCCAGCATTTT. Encoded protein: CASSLDPLADSNQPQHF. This rearrangement joins TRBV5-1 to TRBJ1-5; D unclear. Germline V lookup: CDR1 SGHRS, CDR2 YFSETQ. This CDR3 spans 17 amino acids. Trimming removed 0 bases at V and 0 bases at J, with 13 bases between.

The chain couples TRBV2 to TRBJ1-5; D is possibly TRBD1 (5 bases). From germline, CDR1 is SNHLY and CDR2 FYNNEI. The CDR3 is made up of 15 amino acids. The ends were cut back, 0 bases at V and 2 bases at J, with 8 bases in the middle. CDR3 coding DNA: TGTGCCAGCAGTGAAGCCGGCAGGGGCAATCAGCCCCAGCATTTT. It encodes CASSEAGRGNQPQHF. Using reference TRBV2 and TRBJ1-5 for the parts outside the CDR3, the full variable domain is EPEVTQTPSHQVTQMGQEVILRCVPISNHLYFYWYRQILGQKVEFLVSFYNNEISEKSEIFDDQFSVERPDGSNFTLKIRSTKLEDSAMYFCASSEAGRGNQPQHFGDGTRLSIL.

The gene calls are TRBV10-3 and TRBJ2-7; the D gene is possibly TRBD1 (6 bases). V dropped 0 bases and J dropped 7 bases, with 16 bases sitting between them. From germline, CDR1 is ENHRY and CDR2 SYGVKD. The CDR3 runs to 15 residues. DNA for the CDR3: TGTGCCATCAGTGAGTCGTCAGGGGCCCCCGCGGAGCAGTACTTC. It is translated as CAISESSGAPAEQYF.

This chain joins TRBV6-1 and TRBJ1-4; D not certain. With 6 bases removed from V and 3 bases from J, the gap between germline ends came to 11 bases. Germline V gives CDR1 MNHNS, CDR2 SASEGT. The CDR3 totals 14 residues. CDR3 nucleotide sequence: TGTGCCAGCAGGCGTTTAAGTCCTAATGAAAAACTGTTTTTT. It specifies CASRRLSPNEKLFF.

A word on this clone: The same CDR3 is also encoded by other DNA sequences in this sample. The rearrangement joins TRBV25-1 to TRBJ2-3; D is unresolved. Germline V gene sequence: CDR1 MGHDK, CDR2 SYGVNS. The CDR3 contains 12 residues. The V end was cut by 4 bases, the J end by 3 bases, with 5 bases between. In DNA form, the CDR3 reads TGTGCCAGCAGTGGTTATACAGATACGCAGTATTTT. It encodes CASSGYTDTQYF.

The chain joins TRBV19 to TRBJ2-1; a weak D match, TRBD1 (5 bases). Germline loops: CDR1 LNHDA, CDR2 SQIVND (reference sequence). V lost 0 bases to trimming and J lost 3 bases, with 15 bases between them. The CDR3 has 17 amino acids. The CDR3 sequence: CASSIDTDTGYYNEQFF. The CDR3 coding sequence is TGTGCCAGTAGTATAGATACGGATACAGGCTACTACAATGAGCAGTTCTTC.